One T cell receptor beta chain is described in this entry. Its antigen is as yet unknown. Both 60 Vbeta primers and 13 Jbeta primers went into the PCR. Method: immunoSEQ multiplex PCR; TCRdb's copy keeps in-frame clones and lacks some. The repertoire holds about 170,000 clones, with roughly 81% as singletons. These data come from a study of cytomegalovirus exposure and HLA in healthy donors. Study summary: Within an early data release were tens of millions of unique TCRs drawn from HLA-typed donors. Notes on the study in general: Using the classifier, cytomegalovirus status was reportedly diagnosed with high specificity and sensitivity.

Though probably carrying unrecorded immune exposures, donors were nominally healthy at sampling. Germline V gene data show CDR1 as SGHRS and CDR2 as YFSETQ. The CDR3 is made up of 15 amino acids. Trimming removed 7 bases from V and 7 bases from J; junction bases left unmatched: 11. The TCR sequence derives from a man aged 30 to 39 in good health and CMV-seropositive. The specimen was PBMCs. The chain has TRBV5-1 and TRBJ2-2; TRBD2 matches 9 bases. The CDR3 region is CASQWVAGEGGELFF. The DNA for the CDR3 is TGCGCCAGCCAGTGGGTAGCGGGAGAAGGCGGGGAGCTGTTTTTT.